This TCR beta chain was sequenced in a study of shared clonotypes between healthy human individuals. Worth noting for this clone: The antigen remains undetermined.

Study-wide results and caveats: Although depth was large, rarefaction showed that sequencing of the sorted subsets was incomplete. Clonotype sharing among donors was expected to depend on sequencing depth.

Profiled with immunoSEQ multiplex PCR; TCRdb holds only in-frame clones, not every one. The repertoire holds 950,000 to 1,300,000 clones, about 70% seen once, with approximately 1.5% in the top ten. The specimen was memory CD4+ T cells sorted from blood. Stated subset: CD45RA-negative fraction. The clonotype originates from a man aged 18 to 30 in good health.

Here the CDR3 DNA reads TGTGCCAGCAGCCTACCAGGACAGGGAATCTACGAGCAGTACTTC. This encodes CASSLPGQGIYEQYF. J is TRBJ2-7 and V is TRBV7-9; TRBD1 matches 8 bases. CDR1 is SEHNR and CDR2 is FQNEAQ in the germline V gene (reference sequence). Unmatched junction bases numbered 9, after V lost 5 bases and J lost 3 bases. This CDR3 has 15 residues.